The text below deals with one T cell receptor (beta chain). The antigen is not known. The record originates from a study of cytomegalovirus exposure and HLA in healthy donors. Study background: A data release that came early held tens of millions of unique TCRs from HLA-typed donors.

Study-wide results and limits: Among TCR beta chains, those listed as cytomegalovirus-associated numbered over 150. A later analysis found that most CMV-associated TCR beta chains appeared HLA-restricted. An observed cluster of highly shared sequence variants was recorded as a likely sequencing artifact.

Amplification used 60 Vbeta primers and 13 Jbeta primers. Sequencing used immunoSEQ multiplex PCR; TCRdb keeps in-frame clones, though not all of them. This sample has 100,000 to 150,000 clones; about 80% occur once, and the top ten carry 11%. The sequence came from a man younger than 45 in good health and CMV-seropositive. Input material: PBMCs.

Written as DNA, the CDR3 is TGTGCCAGCAGCTTATACTCGACTCACTCGGGAAACACCATATATTTT. Encoded protein: CASSLYSTHSGNTIYF. This sequence joins TRBV7-2 and TRBJ1-3, with unresolved D. Germline V lookup: CDR1 SGHTA, CDR2 FQGNSA. CDR3 length: 16 residues. The V end was cut by 2 bases, the J end by 4 bases, with 15 bases between.